A selection of T cell receptor beta chains follows, all from one sample in a study of PD-L1 blockade in urothelial cancer. TCRdb's copy holds only in-frame clones and misses some; the assay was immunoSEQ multiplex PCR. This sample has fewer than 50,000 clones, with 70% to 90% found just once. Material: PBMCs, obtained around atezolizumab (anti-PD-L1) treatment. The receptors shown here come from a donor aged 40 or older with urothelial cancer. Each CDR3 is given with its conserved first and last residue.

CDR3,J,V,length
CASSFGGGYEQYF,TRBJ2-7,TRBV5-4,13
CASSQGTTSRPGELFF,TRBJ2-2,TRBV4-1,16
CASSQDGGRGVTSSYEQYF,TRBJ2-7,TRBV4-1,19
CASSRTDYGYTF,TRBJ1-2,TRBV5-6,12
CASPRAVGNEKLFF,TRBJ1-4,TRBV6-4,14
CASSLGPGGTEAFF,TRBJ1-1,TRBV7-2,14
CASSLAVLAGLNEQFF,TRBJ2-1,TRBV5-1,16
CASSSPGRNVYNEQFF,TRBJ2-1,TRBV7-2,16
CASSLLASTSTDTQYF,TRBJ2-3,TRBV7-6,16
CASSSQGNTEAFF,TRBJ1-1,TRBV27,13
CSVAFTGVGNQPQHF,TRBJ1-5,TRBV29-1,15
CASSLVGVAGEQFF,TRBJ2-1,TRBV5-4,14
CASSAQGPNPGELFF,TRBJ2-2,TRBV6-4,15
CASREGHPNPHEAFF,TRBJ1-1,TRBV6-6,15
CASSYGHYSNQPQHF,TRBJ1-5,TRBV6-5,15
CASSRTQGVQYF,TRBJ2-7,TRBV28,12
CASRLGQAQETQYF,TRBJ2-5,TRBV27,14
CASSPIAGNEQFF,TRBJ2-1,TRBV6-6,13
CASSPDRRNEQFF,TRBJ2-1,TRBV18,13
CASSVDRGVGTDTQYF,TRBJ2-3,TRBV5-6,16
CASSYVGGSYTF,TRBJ1-2,TRBV6-5,12
CASSARRVNTEAFF,TRBJ1-1,TRBV7-8,14
CASSPYYTGELFF,TRBJ2-2,TRBV5-8,13
CASSYSRAGGTDTQYF,TRBJ2-3,TRBV6-6,16
CASSPSGAIQETQYF,TRBJ2-5,TRBV7-3,15
CSARTSGEQFF,TRBJ2-1,TRBV20-1,11
CASSLSGGPYEQYF,TRBJ2-7,TRBV11-2,14
CASSPGPGLAGAGDTQYF,TRBJ2-3,TRBV5-1,18
CASSHRESELFF,TRBJ1-4,TRBV5-5,12
CASSLRLAGPYEQYF,TRBJ2-7,TRBV7-3,15
CASSADPGLAGDYEQYF,TRBJ2-7,TRBV7-2,17
CASSFPSPGTSGRPKPYEQYF,TRBJ2-7,TRBV27,21
CASSQEGGTYEQYF,TRBJ2-7,TRBV4-3,14
CASSLFPGANEQFF,TRBJ2-1,TRBV27,14
CASSGTGNQGYTF,TRBJ1-2,TRBV2,13
CASSSGVGGYTF,TRBJ1-2,TRBV6-5,12
CASLGQALETQYF,TRBJ2-5,TRBV19,13
CASRTWGGPRGNTEAFF,TRBJ1-1,TRBV19,17
CASGMASGRSEQYF,TRBJ2-7,TRBV2,14
CASSLGGGRTDTQYF,TRBJ2-3,TRBV11-3,15
CASSPQENTEAFF,TRBJ1-1,TRBV11-3,13
CASSPLREEQYF,TRBJ2-7,TRBV18,12
CASSPQDGAPYQETQYF,TRBJ2-5,TRBV4-2,17
CASRCALGRAHEQYF,TRBJ2-7,TRBV10-1,15
CASSFSGRGVDEQFF,TRBJ2-1,TRBV28,15
CASSEQGVVTEAFF,TRBJ1-1,TRBV6-1,14
CASSAQNQPQHF,TRBJ1-5,TRBV11-2,12
CASNRARDRASYEQYF,TRBJ2-7,TRBV28,16
CASSMGLVGTSTDTQYF,TRBJ2-3,TRBV11-2,17
CASIARDTQYF,TRBJ2-3,TRBV6-6,11
CASSIYGSGELFF,TRBJ2-2,TRBV19,13